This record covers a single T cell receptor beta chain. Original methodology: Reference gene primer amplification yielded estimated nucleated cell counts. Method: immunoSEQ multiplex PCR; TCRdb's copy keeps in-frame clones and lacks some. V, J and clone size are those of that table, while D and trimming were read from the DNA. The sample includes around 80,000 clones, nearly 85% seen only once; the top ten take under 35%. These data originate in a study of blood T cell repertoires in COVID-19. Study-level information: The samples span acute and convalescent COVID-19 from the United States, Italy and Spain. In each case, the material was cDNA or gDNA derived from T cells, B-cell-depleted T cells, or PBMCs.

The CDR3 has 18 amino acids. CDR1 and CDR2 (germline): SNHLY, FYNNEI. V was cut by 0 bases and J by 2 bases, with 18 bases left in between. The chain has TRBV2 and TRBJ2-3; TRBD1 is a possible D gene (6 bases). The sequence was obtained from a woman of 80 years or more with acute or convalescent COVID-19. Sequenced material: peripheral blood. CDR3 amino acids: CASSEAPRTAHPTDTQYF. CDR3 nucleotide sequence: TGTGCCAGCAGTGAAGCGCCTCGGACAGCCCATCCCACAGATACGCAGTATTTT.